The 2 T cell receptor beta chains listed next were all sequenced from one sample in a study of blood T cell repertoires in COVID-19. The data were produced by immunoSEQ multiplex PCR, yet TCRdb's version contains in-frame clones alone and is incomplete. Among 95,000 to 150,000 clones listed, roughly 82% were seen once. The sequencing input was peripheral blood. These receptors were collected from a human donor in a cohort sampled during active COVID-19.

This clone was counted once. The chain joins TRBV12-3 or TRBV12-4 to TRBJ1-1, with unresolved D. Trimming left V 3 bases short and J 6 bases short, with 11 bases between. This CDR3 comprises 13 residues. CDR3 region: CASSLRGSPEAFF. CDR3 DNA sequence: TGTGCCAGCAGTTTGCGTGGTTCACCTGAAGCTTTCTTT.

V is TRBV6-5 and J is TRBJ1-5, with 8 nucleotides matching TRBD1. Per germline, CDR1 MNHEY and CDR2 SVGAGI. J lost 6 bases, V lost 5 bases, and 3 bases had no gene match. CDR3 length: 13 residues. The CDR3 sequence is CASSQGAGQPQHF. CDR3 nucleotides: TGTGCCAGCAGTCAGGGGGCGGGTCAGCCCCAGCATTTT.